This TCR beta chain was captured by sequencing in a study of spatial heterogeneity in lung cancer. Study-wide background: In raw reads, more than 9.5 appearances on average were recorded for each unique TCR and UMI combination. Study-wide results and limits: Regional and ubiquitous nonsynonymous mutations were tracked by counts of regional and ubiquitous expanded TCRs, respectively. Tumor mutation counts were tracked by expanded intratumoral alpha and beta TCR counts.

Indicated time point: sample taken at primary tumor resection. Researchers sequenced whole RNA taken from tumor, nontumor lung or frozen PBMC without sorting. This clonotype is medium-sized (0.01 to 0.1%) within its sample. The antigen is not known. Unique molecular identifiers tagged every individual TCR cDNA molecule. TCRdb called the 5' RACE reads again in MiXCR, with one record for every CDR3 protein. The table has 7,200 or so distinct CDR3 sequences, 12% seen once; the top ten hold roughly 23%. This CDR3 is 16 amino acids long. The germline gives CDR1 SGHRS, CDR2 YFSETQ. V gave up 3 bases and J gave up 0 bases, with 10 bases separating them.

V and J are TRBV5-1 and TRBJ2-6; D remains ambiguous. The origin of this receptor is a male donor with early-stage non-small cell lung cancer. Specimen: lung tumor tissue, collected at surgery. The CDR3 DNA reads TGCGCCAGCAGCTCTGGTGGGCCCTCTGGGGCCAACGTCCTGACTTTC. Protein sequence: CASSSGGPSGANVLTF.